These 15 T cell receptor beta chains originate from one sample sequenced in a study of blood T cells in healthy people across ages. Through a sample-barcoded 5' primer and a J-beta primer mix, a second PCR was run for roughly 6 to 12 cycles. In TCRdb, the 5' RACE reads were re-called with MiXCR into one record per CDR3 protein. This table holds hundreds of thousands of distinct CDR3 sequences, about 28% found once. The sequenced material came from blood. The receptor set was obtained from a woman of 80 years or more in good health.

This clonotype was counted a few times. The V call is TRBV12-3 or TRBV12-4, the J call TRBJ1-5; 7 bases fit TRBD1. V was clipped by 5 bases and J by 2 bases; unmatched bases: 12. The CDR3 runs 17 residues. This CDR3 is CASSARWDRRGNQPQHF. CDR3 in DNA: TGTGCCAGCAGTGCTCGATGGGACAGAAGGGGCAATCAGCCCCAGCATTTT.

The chain employs TRBV12-3 or TRBV12-4 and TRBJ2-1; either TRBD1 or TRBD2 may supply D (6 bases each). Trimming removed 5 bases at V and 3 bases at J, with 14 bases between. CDR3 length: 15 amino acids. In DNA, the CDR3 is TGTGCCAGCAGTCCTGGGGGGCTCCTCTACAATGAGCAGTTCTTC. Its translation is CASSPGGLLYNEQFF.

This clonotype has more than one count but fewer than ten. The chain uses TRBV5-1 and TRBJ1-6; D might be TRBD1 (6 bases). CDR1 and CDR2 from the germline V gene are SGHRS and YFSETQ. The germline V and J ends were trimmed by 5 bases and 4 bases, with 19 bases remaining between them. The CDR3 totals 17 residues. The CDR3 DNA sequence: TGCGCCAGCAGGTTTGGACAGTCTTTTGGGTATAATTCACCCCTCCACTTT. Amino acids: CASRFGQSFGYNSPLHF.

This clonotype was picked up a small number of times. The chain uses TRBV20-1 and TRBJ1-6, with 8 bases matching TRBD1. The CDR3 contains 15 residues. Germline assignment: CDR1 DFQATT and CDR2 SNEGSKA (reference sequence). Unmatched junction bases numbered 8, after V lost 3 bases and J lost 7 bases. The CDR3 protein is CSARPGQGGNSPLHF. For the CDR3, the DNA is TGCAGTGCTAGGCCCGGACAGGGCGGCAATTCACCCCTCCACTTT.

This clonotype was seen more than once but under ten times. A much larger clonotype is one base distant, so this may be a read error. CDR3 bases: TGCGCCAGCGGACGAGCGGGGGGCATCAATGAGCAGTTCTTC. Translated: CASGRAGGINEQFF. This chain connects TRBV5-1 to TRBJ2-1; the match to TRBD2 covers 9 bases. The CDR3 is 14 residues long. Germline CDR1 reads SGHRS; CDR2 reads YFSETQ. V shed 7 bases, J shed 6 bases, and the junction held 8 bases outside the gene matches.

The chain links TRBV27 to TRBJ2-5; 13 bases agree with TRBD2. The CDR3 is 16 amino acids. Germline lookup yields CDR1 MNHEY and CDR2 SMNVEV (reference sequence). Unmatched junction bases numbered 19, after V lost 10 bases and J lost 11 bases. CDR3 DNA sequence: TGTGCCACATCTTTTACACTAGCGGGGGGGCGGAATGAGCAGTACTTC. It translates to CATSFTLAGGRNEQYF.

This clonotype was counted ten times or more. The CDR3 sequence: CASREAMGHQPQHF. DNA for the CDR3: TGTGCCAGCAGGGAAGCTATGGGCCATCAGCCCCAGCATTTT. The rearrangement uses TRBV27 and TRBJ1-5; D remains ambiguous. This CDR3 contains 14 residues. Germline-derived CDR1 and CDR2 are MNHEY and SMNVEV (reference sequence). Trimming took 6 bases from V and 5 from J, leaving 14 bases between them.

Worth noting for this clonotype: This may arise from a read error, as a much more abundant clone is one base away. This rearrangement joins TRBV10-3 to TRBJ2-1; 9 bases are a match to TRBD2. Per germline, CDR1 ENHRY and CDR2 SYGVKD. This CDR3 is 17 amino acids long. J lost 4 bases, V lost 6 bases, and 13 bases had no gene match. CDR3: CAISLERRAGGYNEQFF. CDR3 DNA sequence: TGTGCCATCAGCCTGGAGAGACGAGCGGGGGGTTACAATGAGCAGTTCTTC.

The chain combines TRBV9 with TRBJ2-3, with 9 bases identical to TRBD2. CDR1 and CDR2 from the germline V gene are SGDLS and YYNGEE. Trimming removed 0 bases from V and 2 bases from J; junction bases left unmatched: 4. This CDR3 spans 16 amino acids. The CDR3 sequence is CASSVGLAAYTDTQYF. Here the CDR3 DNA reads TGTGCCAGCAGCGTAGGACTAGCGGCTTACACAGATACGCAGTATTTT.

This clonotype came up many times. The rearrangement joins TRBV12-5 to TRBJ1-5; 8 nucleotides line up with TRBD1. The CDR3 has 15 residues. The germline gives CDR1 LGHNT, CDR2 FRNRAP. V trimming: 2 bases; J trimming: 1 base; junction bases outside the gene matches: 1. The CDR3 here is CASGLWDRSNQPQHF. CDR3 sequence (DNA): TGTGCTAGTGGTTTGTGGGACAGGAGCAATCAGCCCCAGCATTTT.

Worth noting for this clonotype: Given a much more abundant clone one base away, this may be a read error. The V gene is TRBV6-2 or TRBV6-3, the J gene TRBJ2-1; TRBD2 matches at 11 bases. Germline V CDR1 and CDR2: MNHEY, SVGEGT. The CDR3 is 17 amino acids. The CDR3 is CTSSYFPTSGKNNEQFF. The CDR3 DNA reads as TGTACCAGCAGTTACTTCCCGACTAGCGGGAAAAACAATGAGCAGTTCTTC.

The rearrangement uses TRBV27 and TRBJ2-3; no clear D gene. Trimming removed 4 bases at V and 2 bases at J, with 13 bases between. This CDR3 has 15 residues. The germline V gene encodes CDR1 MNHEY and CDR2 SMNVEV (reference sequence). CDR3 protein: CASSSRARDTDTQYF. The CDR3 DNA reads TGTGCCAGCAGTTCCCGGGCCCGAGACACAGATACGCAGTATTTT.

In its sample, this clonotype was seen a few times. This may stem from a read error, because a much larger clone lies one nucleotide away. The rearrangement joins TRBV30 to TRBJ2-7; 8 bases agree with TRBD2. CDR1 and CDR2 (germline): GTSNPN, SVGIG (reference sequence). V shed 2 bases and J 2 bases; nucleotides not matched to a gene: 8. This CDR3 spans 15 amino acids. The CDR3 here is CAWSPGGRGAYEQYF. The CDR3 DNA sequence: TGTGCCTGGAGTCCCGGCGGGCGGGGGGCCTACGAGCAGTACTTC.

The chain couples TRBV29-1 to TRBJ2-5; 10 positions agree with TRBD1. CDR3 size: 12 residues. The V gene end was trimmed by 8 bases and the J gene end by 11 bases; junction bases not matched to a gene: 11. From germline, CDR1 is SQVTM and CDR2 ANQGSEA. CDR3 bases: TGCAGCCATCGGACAGGGGGTGGTGAGCAGTACTTC. Translating it yields CSHRTGGGEQYF.

J is TRBJ1-1 and V is TRBV19; 12 bases align to TRBD1. V lost 3 bases to trimming and J lost 6 bases; unmatched junction nucleotides: 2. The CDR3 totals 14 residues. Germline V gives CDR1 LNHDA, CDR2 SQIVND (reference sequence). The CDR3 coding sequence is TGTGCCAGTAGTATGGGACAGGGGGCTCCTGAAGCTTTCTTT. It translates to CASSMGQGAPEAFF.